This TCR beta chain was observed in a study of control samples from healthy donors and cancer patients. Only in-frame clones appear in the TCRdb table, and some are missing; sequencing was by immunoSEQ multiplex PCR. The sample includes approximately 150,000 clones, roughly 93% of them seen just once. Germline trimming cut 4 bases from V and 5 bases from J; bases unmatched to any gene: 10. Germline assignment: CDR1 GTSNPN and CDR2 SVGIG (reference sequence). The CDR3 extends over 15 amino acids. The receptor comes from a man between 18 and 29 years old in good health. J is TRBJ2-2 and V is TRBV30; 7 bases are a match to TRBD1. What was sequenced was blood. The DNA of the CDR3 is TGTGCCTGGACACAGCTGACAGGGACGACCGGGGAGCTGTTTTTT. This gives the protein CAWTQLTGTTGELFF. The whole variable domain, remainder taken from reference TRBV30 and TRBJ2-2, is SQTIHQWPATLVQPVGSPLSLECTVEGTSNPNLYWYRQAAGRGLQLLFYSVGIGQISSEVPQNLSASRPQDRQFILSSKKLLLSDSGFYLCAWTQLTGTTGELFFGEGSRLTVL.